This T cell receptor (beta chain) derives from a study of cytomegalovirus exposure and HLA in healthy donors (dated by TCRdb to about 2017). Broadly, across the study: A later analysis indicated that the 95 to 150 validation repertoires were generated on the platform also employed for the 670 or so repertoires of the first cohort. The aim of the study was to test whether cataloging public T cell receptors could identify signatures of past pathogen exposure. Besides the first cohort of approximately 710 subjects, a separate validation cohort made up of roughly 120 different subjects was used. To predict cytomegalovirus infection status, the study brought together high-throughput TCR immunosequencing, statistical association of individual TCRs with disease status, and machine learning.

Notes on this clone: No cognate antigen has been identified for it. No per-base quality is available; no much larger clone lies one base away.

Library construction relied on the immunoSEQ multiplex PCR assay. The original methods were these. A statistical classification framework was built for diagnosing cytomegalovirus status from the catalog of TCR beta chain sequences. Here the immuneACCESS table is served through TCRdb, limited to in-frame sequences with V and J called. Missing clones are a known gap in these copies; in checked studies unresolved V genes cover under half, and the rest lacks a known reason. V and J calls and clone size are those listed in that table; D and trimming were worked out from the DNA. The sample yields around 69,000 clones; 95% to 96% were counted once. The top ten hold more than 3.5% of the sample. Donors formed part of the validation cohort, which comprised about 130 subjects and was distinct from the first cohort of 550 to 850 subjects. Study-level results and caveats: A few of the identified cytomegalovirus-associated TCR beta chains were confirmed in vitro to be specific for cytomegalovirus antigens. Across donors, most TCR sequences were observed very rarely, whereas some public TCRs were present in many individuals. A later analysis found that TCRs clustered in the first cohort also tended to co-occur in the 130 or so validation repertoires, with about 94% of cluster scores above 0. The study gave a list of some 150 TCR beta chains associated with cytomegalovirus. The classifier was reported to diagnose cytomegalovirus status with high specificity and sensitivity in both the original and validation cohorts. According to the authors, the approach could potentially be generalized to other disease states and immunological phenotypes. The validation cohort had no HLA typing available for a later analysis, so co-occurrence within that cohort was assessed over all 130 or so repertoires.

V lost 7 bases and J lost 0 bases; the stretch between them is 10 bases long. CDR1 and CDR2 are drawn from the germline V gene (reference sequence): LNHDA, SQIVND. The cysteine opens and the phenylalanine closes a CDR3 of 14 amino acids. The kept DNA is CDR3 alone, 42 bases in frame from the first base. Specimen: PBMCs. The rearranged segments are TRBV19 and TRBJ2-1, with the D gene not clear enough to name. The clonotype was recovered from a woman under 30 in good health and CMV-seropositive. Here is the DNA: TGTGCCAGTATGGCGGAGTTCTCCTACAATGAGCAGTTCTTC. It translates as CASMAEFSYNEQFF.